This TCR beta chain is from a study of blood T cells in healthy people across ages (dated by TCRdb to between 2014 and 2017). A note on the overall study: In model experiments, roughly one uniquely barcoded TCR beta cDNA molecule per two T cells was captured by template switching. Age-related changes in TCR beta repertoire diversity were measured in the study by deep sequencing normalized with unique cDNA molecular identifiers. Two additional independent replicas of 1 million unique cDNA reads from the same blood draw were analyzed for two donors (one aged 18 to 30 and one aged 80 or older). To avoid experimental bias, donors of different ages were randomly spread across the sequencing lanes. The donors were split into four age groups: young (average about 15 years), middle-aged (roughly 39), aged (over 55) and long-lived (about 82). Findings and caveats that apply to the study as a whole: The CMV infection status of donors was not known, potentially confounding age-related changes in expanded clonotypes. Estimates of total diversity based on one million sequenced T cells were considered lower bounds and underestimates. Because profiling used bulk unsorted PBMCs, naive and antigen-experienced compartments could not be compared conclusively. The long-lived group showed more naive CD4+ T cells, fewer expanded clones and increased TCR diversity than the aged group, suggesting age selection. There was a strong correlation between observed TCR beta diversity and the percentage of naive T cells measured by flow cytometry. Observed TCR beta diversity per million T cells fell roughly linearly with age, and a significant reduction was already apparent by age around 40.

This clonotype was seen more than once but under ten times. No antigen is known for it. Qualities for individual bases were not recorded, and no much larger clone is one base off. The CDR3, from cysteine to phenylalanine, totals 14 residues. Only the CDR3 portion is preserved as DNA: 42 bases, with reading frame beginning at the first base. Via the germline V gene (reference sequence), CDR1 is DFQATT and CDR2 SNEGSKA. From V the trimming removes 3 bases and from J it removes 2 bases, while the gene matches leave 5 bases of the junction unaccounted for. Systemically healthy Caucasian individuals from Russia, 35 to 40 in total and aged roughly 6 to 100 years, were included as donors. Each donor gave approximately 10 milliliters of peripheral blood, collected into EDTA-treated Vacutainer tubes. Ficoll-Paque density-gradient centrifugation was used to isolate PBMCs, with at least 7 million per sample. Trizol reagent was used to extract total RNA from PBMCs, with at least 6 micrograms per sample. Naive CD45RAhigh/CD27high T cell percentages were measured by flow cytometry on a PBMC aliquot from every donor.

The library came from 5' RACE. The sequencing machine was an Illumina HiSeq 2500. A second PCR of about 7 to 12 cycles was performed with a sample-barcoded 5' primer and a J-beta primer mix. A template-switch 5' adaptor carrying 12 random nucleotides introduced a unique molecular identifier onto each TCR beta cDNA molecule. Each sample yielded at least 2.5 million CDR3-containing paired-end reads. All of the RNA was converted into first-strand cDNA using the Mint cDNA synthesis kit, with a TRBC-specific oligonucleotide serving as the primer. All cDNA was treated with uracil-DNA glycosylase and then went through a first 18-cycle PCR with the universal primers M1SS and BC2_uni_R. The study's own analysis went as follows. Each sample was normalized by randomly selecting 1 million high-quality reads, each carrying a distinct molecular identifier. Instead of being binned into consensus sequences, reads with shared molecular identifiers were discarded. MiTCR, with a Q25 quality threshold and the strictest error-elimination algorithm, was used for CDR3 identification, clonotype clustering and error correction. A nonparametric unseen species model with Euler transformation was used to estimate lower-bound total TCR beta diversity. TCRdb ran its own pipeline on the public reads, namely fastp trimming at Q25 and MiXCR clone calling, and kept in-frame beta chains. CDR3 protein sequences are deduplicated, and each keeps its most common genes and DNA. The V and J calls and clone size come from TCRdb's table, not from the authors' own analysis. The sample table shows some 710,000 distinct CDR3 sequences, and about half are seen once. The ten largest clonotypes hold less than 20% of the sample.

The clonotype comes from a man older than 75 in good health. Sequences were obtained from blood. The receptor chain draws on TRBV20-1 and TRBJ2-3, and 7 junction bases match TRBD2. The encoded CDR3 is CSARASGYTDTQYF. The DNA sequence is as follows: TGCAGTGCTAGGGCTAGCGGCTACACAGATACGCAGTATTTT.